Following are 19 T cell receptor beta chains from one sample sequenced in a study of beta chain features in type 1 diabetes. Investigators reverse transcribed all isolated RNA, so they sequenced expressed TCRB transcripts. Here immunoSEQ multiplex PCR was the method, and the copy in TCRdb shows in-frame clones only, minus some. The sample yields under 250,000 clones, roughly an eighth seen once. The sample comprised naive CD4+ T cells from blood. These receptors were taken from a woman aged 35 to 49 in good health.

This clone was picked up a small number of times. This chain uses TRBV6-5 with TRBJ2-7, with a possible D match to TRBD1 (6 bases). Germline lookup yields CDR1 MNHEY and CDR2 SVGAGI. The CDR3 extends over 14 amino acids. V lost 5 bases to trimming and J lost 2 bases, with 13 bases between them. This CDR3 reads CASSRDIITYEQYF. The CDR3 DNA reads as TGTGCCAGCAGTCGGGACATTATAACCTACGAGCAGTACTTC.

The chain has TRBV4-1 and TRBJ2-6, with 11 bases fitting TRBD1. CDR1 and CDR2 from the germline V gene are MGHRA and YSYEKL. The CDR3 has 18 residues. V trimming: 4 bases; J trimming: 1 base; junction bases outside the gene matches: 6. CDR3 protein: CASSPGQGAASGANVLTF. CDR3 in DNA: TGCGCCAGCAGCCCAGGACAGGGGGCTGCATCTGGGGCCAACGTCCTGACTTTC.

This CDR3 is CASSQARDFTDTQYF. CDR3 in DNA: TGTGCCAGCAGCCAAGCCAGGGACTTCACAGATACGCAGTATTTT. This chain connects TRBV14 to TRBJ2-3; weak D call: TRBD2 (6 bases). V dropped 1 base and J dropped 2 bases, with 10 bases sitting between them. Germline lookup yields CDR1 SGHDN and CDR2 FVKESK. The CDR3 has 15 amino acids.

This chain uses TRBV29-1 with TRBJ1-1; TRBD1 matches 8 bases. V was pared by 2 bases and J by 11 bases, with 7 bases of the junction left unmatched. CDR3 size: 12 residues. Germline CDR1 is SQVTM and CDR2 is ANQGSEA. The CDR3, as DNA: TGCAGCGTTGAACGCAGGGGGCTTGGGGCTTTCTTT. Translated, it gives CSVERRGLGAFF. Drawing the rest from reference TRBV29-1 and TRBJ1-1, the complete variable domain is SAVISQKPSRDICQRGTSLTIQCQVDSQVTMMFWYRQQPGQSLTLIATANQGSEATYESGFVIDKFPISRPNLTFSTLTVSNMSPEDSSIYLCSVERRGLGAFFGQGTRLTVV.

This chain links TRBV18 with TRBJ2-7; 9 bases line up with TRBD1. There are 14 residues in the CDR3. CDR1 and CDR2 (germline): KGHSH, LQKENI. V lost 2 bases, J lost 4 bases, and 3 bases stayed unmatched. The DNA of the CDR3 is TGTGCCAGCTCACCAAACAGGGGGCAATACGAGCAGTACTTC. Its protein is CASSPNRGQYEQYF.

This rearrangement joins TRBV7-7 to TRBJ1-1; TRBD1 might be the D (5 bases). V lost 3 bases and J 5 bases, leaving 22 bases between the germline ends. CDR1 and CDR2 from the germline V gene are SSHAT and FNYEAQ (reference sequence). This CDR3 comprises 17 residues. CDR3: CASSFEGWGDSGTEAFF. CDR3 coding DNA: TGTGCCAGCAGCTTTGAGGGGTGGGGAGATAGCGGTACTGAAGCTTTCTTT.

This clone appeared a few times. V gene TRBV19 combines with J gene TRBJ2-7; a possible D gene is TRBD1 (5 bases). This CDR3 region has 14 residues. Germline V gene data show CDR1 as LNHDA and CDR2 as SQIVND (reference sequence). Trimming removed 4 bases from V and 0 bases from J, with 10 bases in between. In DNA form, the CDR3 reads TGTGCCAGTAGTAGACAGAAAAGCTCCTACGAGCAGTACTTC. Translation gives CASSRQKSSYEQYF.

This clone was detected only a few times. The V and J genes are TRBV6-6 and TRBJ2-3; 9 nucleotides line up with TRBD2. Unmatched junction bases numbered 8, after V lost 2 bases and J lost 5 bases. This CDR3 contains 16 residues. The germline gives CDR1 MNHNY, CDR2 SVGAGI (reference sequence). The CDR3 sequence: CASSYPPGLARDTQYF. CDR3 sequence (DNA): TGTGCCAGCAGTTACCCACCGGGACTAGCTCGAGATACGCAGTATTTT.

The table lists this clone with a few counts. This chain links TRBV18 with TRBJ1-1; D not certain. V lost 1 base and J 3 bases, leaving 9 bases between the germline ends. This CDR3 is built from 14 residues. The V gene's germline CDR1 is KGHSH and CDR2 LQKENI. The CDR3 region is CASSPLRTDTEAFF. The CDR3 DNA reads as TGTGCCAGCTCACCACTTCGTACAGACACTGAAGCTTTCTTT.

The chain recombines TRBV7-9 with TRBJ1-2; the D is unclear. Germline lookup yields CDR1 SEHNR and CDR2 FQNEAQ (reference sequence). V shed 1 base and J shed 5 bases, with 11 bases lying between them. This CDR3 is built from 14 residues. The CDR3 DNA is TGTGCCAGCAGCTTAGGAGGGTTACCTTATGGCTACACCTTC. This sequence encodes CASSLGGLPYGYTF.

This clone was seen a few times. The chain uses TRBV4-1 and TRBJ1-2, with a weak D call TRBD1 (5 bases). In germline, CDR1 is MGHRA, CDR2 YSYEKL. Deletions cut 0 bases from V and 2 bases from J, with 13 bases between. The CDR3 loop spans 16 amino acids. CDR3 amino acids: CASSQEGGGRNYGYTF. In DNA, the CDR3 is TGCGCCAGCAGCCAAGAGGGGGGTGGGCGGAACTATGGCTACACCTTC.

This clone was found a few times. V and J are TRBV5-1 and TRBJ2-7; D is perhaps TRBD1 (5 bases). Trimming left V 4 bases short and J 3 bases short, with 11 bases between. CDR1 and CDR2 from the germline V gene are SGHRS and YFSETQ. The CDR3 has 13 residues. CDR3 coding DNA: TGCGCCAGCAGCCCGCAGGGCGACTACGAGCAGTACTTC. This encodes CASSPQGDYEQYF.

The CDR3 sequence is CASRHRGTDTQYF. The CDR3 coding sequence is TGTGCCAGCAGACACAGGGGAACAGATACGCAGTATTTT. This chain connects TRBV2 to TRBJ2-3; the match to TRBD1 covers 7 bases. This CDR3 contains 13 residues. Trimming removed 6 bases from V and 3 bases from J; junction bases left unmatched: 3. Germline CDR1 and CDR2: SNHLY and FYNNEI.

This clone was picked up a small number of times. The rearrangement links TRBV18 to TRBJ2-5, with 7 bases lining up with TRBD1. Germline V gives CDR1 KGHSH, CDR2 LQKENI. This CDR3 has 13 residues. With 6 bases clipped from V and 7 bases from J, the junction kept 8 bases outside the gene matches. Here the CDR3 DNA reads TGTGCCAGCTCTCAAGACAGGGACGGGACCCAGTACTTC. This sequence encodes CASSQDRDGTQYF.

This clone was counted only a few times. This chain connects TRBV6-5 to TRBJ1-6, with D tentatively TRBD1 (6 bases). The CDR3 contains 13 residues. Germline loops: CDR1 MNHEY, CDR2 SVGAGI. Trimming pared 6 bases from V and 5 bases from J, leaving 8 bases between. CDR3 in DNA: TGTGCCAGCAGACGACAGGATAATTCACCCCTCCACTTT. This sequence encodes CASRRQDNSPLHF.

The CDR3 nucleotides are TGTGCCAGCAGGTCGGGACTAGCGGGGGGATCCCAAGAGACCCAGTACTTC. Amino acids: CASRSGLAGGSQETQYF. The chain links TRBV11-2 to TRBJ2-5; 15 bases fit TRBD2. This CDR3 contains 17 residues. Germline V gene data show CDR1 as SGHAT and CDR2 as FQNNGV. J lost 1 base, V lost 6 bases, and 6 bases had no gene match.

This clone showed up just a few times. The CDR3 spells CASGSRGGNQPQHF. The CDR3 DNA sequence: TGTGCCAGCGGGAGCAGGGGGGGCAATCAGCCCCAGCATTTT. The V and J genes are TRBV7-2 and TRBJ1-5, with 7 bases aligning to TRBD1. The CDR3 covers 14 residues. CDR1 SGHTA and CDR2 FQGNSA come from the germline V gene. V gave up 8 bases and J gave up 2 bases; unmatched junction bases: 6.

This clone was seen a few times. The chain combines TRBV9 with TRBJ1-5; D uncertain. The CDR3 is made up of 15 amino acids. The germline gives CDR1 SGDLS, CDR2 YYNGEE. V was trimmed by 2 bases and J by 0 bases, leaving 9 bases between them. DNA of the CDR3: TGTGCCAGCAGCGTTGAGGGTAATAGCAATCAGCCCCAGCATTTT. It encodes CASSVEGNSNQPQHF.

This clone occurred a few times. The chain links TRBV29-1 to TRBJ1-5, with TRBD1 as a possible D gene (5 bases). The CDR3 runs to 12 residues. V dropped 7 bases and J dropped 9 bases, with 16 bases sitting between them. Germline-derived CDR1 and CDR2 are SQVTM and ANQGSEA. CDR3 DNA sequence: TGCAGCGCCGGTGGGGGGTTTGGGCCCCAGCATTTT. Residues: CSAGGGFGPQHF.